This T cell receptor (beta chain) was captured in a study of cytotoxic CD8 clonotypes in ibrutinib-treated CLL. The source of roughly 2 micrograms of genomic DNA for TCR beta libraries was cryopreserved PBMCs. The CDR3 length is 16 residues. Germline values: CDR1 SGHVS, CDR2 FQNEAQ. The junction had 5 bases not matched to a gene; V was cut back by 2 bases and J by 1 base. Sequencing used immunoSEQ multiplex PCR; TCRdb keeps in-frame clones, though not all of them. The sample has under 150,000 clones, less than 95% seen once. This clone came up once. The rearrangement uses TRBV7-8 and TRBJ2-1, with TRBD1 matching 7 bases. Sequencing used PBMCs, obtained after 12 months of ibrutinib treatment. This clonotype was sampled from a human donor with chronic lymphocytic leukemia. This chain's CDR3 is CASSLSTGISYNEQFF. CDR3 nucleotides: TGTGCCAGCAGCTTATCGACAGGGATTTCCTACAATGAGCAGTTCTTC.